The next 21 T cell receptor beta chains were all read from a single sample in a study of cytomegalovirus exposure and HLA in healthy donors. Both 60 Vbeta primers and 13 Jbeta primers went into the PCR. Libraries were prepared by immunoSEQ multiplex PCR; TCRdb keeps only in-frame clonotypes and omits some of them. Its clone listing holds 150,000 to 200,000 clones. Material for sequencing was PBMCs. Receptor source: a boy aged 5-17 years in good health and CMV-seronegative.

The genes are TRBV28 and TRBJ2-7; TRBD2 aligns across 8 bases. V was clipped by 6 bases and J by 4 bases; unmatched bases: 5. This CDR3 comprises 13 residues. CDR1 MDHEN and CDR2 SYDVKM come from the germline V gene. The CDR3 spells CASSTGGVYEQYF. Written as DNA, the CDR3 is TGTGCCAGCAGCACGGGAGGGGTTTACGAGCAGTACTTC.

The gene calls are TRBV9 and TRBJ2-3, with 9 bases that match TRBD2. Trimming took 3 bases from V and 1 from J; bases not matched to a gene: 3. Germline loops: CDR1 SGDLS, CDR2 YYNGEE. The CDR3 loop spans 15 amino acids. The CDR3 is CASSARTSGTDTQYF. CDR3 coding DNA: TGTGCCAGCAGCGCCCGGACTAGCGGCACAGATACGCAGTATTTT.

This sequence joins TRBV18 and TRBJ2-7; possible D gene TRBD1, 5 bases. CDR3 length: 13 amino acids. Trimming shortened V by 4 bases and J by 5 bases, and 12 bases separated the two germline ends. The germline V gene encodes CDR1 KGHSH and CDR2 LQKENI. The chain's CDR3 is CASSQGQGNEQYF. DNA for the CDR3: TGTGCCAGCTCACAGGGGCAGGGCAACGAGCAGTACTTC. The full variable domain, its missing parts supplied by reference TRBV18 and TRBJ2-7, is NAGVMQNPRHLVRRRGQEARLRCSPMKGHSHVYWYRQLPEEGLKFMVYLQKENIIDESGMPKERFSAEFPKEGPSILRIQQVVRGDSAAYFCASSQGQGNEQYFGPGTRLTVT.

The chain is built from TRBV11-2 and TRBJ1-4, with D uncertain. With 4 bases removed from V and 6 bases from J, the gap between germline ends came to 15 bases. This CDR3 contains 15 residues. Germline V gene data show CDR1 as SGHAT and CDR2 as FQNNGV. The CDR3 DNA sequence: TGTGCCAGCAGCTCCGCCGCGTCAGGCCATGAAAAACTGTTTTTT. As protein: CASSSAASGHEKLFF.

The gene calls are TRBV19 and TRBJ1-1; 8 bases match TRBD1. The CDR3 covers 14 residues. V dropped 5 bases and J dropped 1; count of bases not matched to a gene: 3. Germline values: CDR1 LNHDA, CDR2 SQIVND (reference sequence). CDR3 bases: TGTGCCAGTAGTTCGGGGACAGGGAACACTGAAGCTTTCTTT. Protein product: CASSSGTGNTEAFF.

The CDR3 DNA is TGCAGCGTTGAAGGGGGAGGGAACAATGAGCAGTTCTTC. It codes for CSVEGGGNNEQFF. The chain couples TRBV29-1 to TRBJ2-1; TRBD2 matches at 7 bases. Trimming at V came to 1 base and at J to 5 bases, leaving 2 bases not matched to a gene. Germline CDR1 and CDR2: SQVTM and ANQGSEA. CDR3 size: 13 residues.

This rearrangement joins TRBV2 to TRBJ2-5; 8 bases map to TRBD2. The CDR3 extends over 16 amino acids. CDR1 and CDR2 from the germline V gene are SNHLY and FYNNEI. Trimming removed 3 bases from V and 9 bases from J; junction bases left unmatched: 15. CDR3 sequence reads: CASSEVRSGGPWAQYF. In DNA, the CDR3 is TGTGCCAGCAGTGAGGTTAGGAGCGGGGGCCCGTGGGCCCAGTACTTC.

J is TRBJ2-5 and V is TRBV30, with TRBD2 matching over 7 bases. Per germline, CDR1 GTSNPN and CDR2 SVGIG (reference sequence). The CDR3 sequence is 12 residues long. The CDR3 spells CARGGGQETQYF. The CDR3 DNA sequence: TGTGCTCGAGGCGGGGGCCAAGAGACCCAGTACTTC. Full variable domain (missing parts from reference TRBV30 and TRBJ2-5): SQTIHQWPATLVQPVGSPLSLECTVEGTSNPNLYWYRQAAGRGLQLLFYSVGIGQISSEVPQNLSASRPQDRQFILSSKKLLLSDSGFYLCARGGGQETQYFGPGTRLLVL.

This chain links TRBV9 with TRBJ1-2; D perhaps matches TRBD1 (6 bases). This CDR3 region has 15 residues. Germline values: CDR1 SGDLS, CDR2 YYNGEE. V was clipped by 4 bases and J by 2 bases, with 15 bases between them. The CDR3 region is CASSSNRVENYGYTF. The DNA of the CDR3 is TGTGCCAGCAGCTCAAACAGGGTGGAAAACTATGGCTACACCTTC.

This chain uses TRBV5-4 with TRBJ1-1; no firm D call. CDR3 length equals 11 residues. Per the germline V gene, CDR1 is SGHNT and CDR2 is YYREEE (reference sequence). V dropped 3 bases and J dropped 8 bases, with 8 bases sitting between them. The CDR3, as DNA: TGTGCCAGCAGCTCCACGGTCGAAGCTTTCTTT. Amino acid sequence: CASSSTVEAFF.

CDR3 in amino acids: CASGDRGEAFF. CDR3 in DNA: TGTGCCAGCGGGGACAGGGGAGAAGCTTTCTTT. V is TRBV28 and J is TRBJ1-1, with 10 bases lining up with TRBD1. Germline V gene sequence: CDR1 MDHEN, CDR2 SYDVKM. Trimming took 8 bases from V and 8 from J; bases not matched to a gene: 2. This CDR3 has 11 residues.

This chain uses TRBV6-5 with TRBJ2-4, with a possible D match to TRBD1 (6 bases). The CDR3 totals 14 residues. Per the germline V gene, CDR1 is MNHEY and CDR2 is SVGAGI. Trimming removed 5 bases at V and 3 bases at J, with 11 bases between. For the CDR3, the DNA is TGTGCCAGCAGTCTCGACAGGAGCAAAAACATTCAGTACTTC. Its protein is CASSLDRSKNIQYF.

The chain carries TRBV7-2 and TRBJ1-3, with D possibly TRBD1 on 5 matching bases. This CDR3 is 15 amino acids long. Germline CDR1 SGHTA, CDR2 FQGNSA. V shed 1 base and J shed 0 bases, with 7 bases lying between them. The CDR3 spells CASSLGTGSGNTIYF. DNA for the CDR3: TGTGCCAGCAGCTTAGGCACAGGCTCTGGAAACACCATATATTTT.

This chain joins TRBV7-6 and TRBJ1-6, with D maybe TRBD1 (5 bases). The CDR3 spans 13 residues. Germline values: CDR1 SGHVS, CDR2 FNYEAQ. With 8 bases removed from V and 6 bases from J, the gap between germline ends came to 11 bases. The CDR3 loop is CASSTELNSPLHF. The CDR3 coding sequence is TGTGCCAGCTCGACAGAGCTTAATTCACCCCTCCACTTT.

The chain recombines TRBV7-9 with TRBJ2-1, with 9 bases that match TRBD1. The CDR3 spans 13 residues. Germline V gene sequence: CDR1 SEHNR, CDR2 FQNEAQ (reference sequence). V was pared by 6 bases and J by 7 bases, with 4 bases of the junction left unmatched. The CDR3 coding sequence is TGTGCCAGCAGTTCTGACAGGGGGAATGAGCAGTTCTTC. It codes for CASSSDRGNEQFF.

This chain joins TRBV28 and TRBJ1-4, with 8 bases matching TRBD1. CDR1 and CDR2 (germline): MDHEN, SYDVKM. The CDR3 sequence is 16 residues long. Losses at the gene ends were 3 bases for V and 8 bases for J; bases not matched to a gene: 11. CDR3 in DNA: TGTGCCAGCAGTTTTCACCCCGGACAGGGACAAGAAAAACTGTTTTTT. Amino acids: CASSFHPGQGQEKLFF.

The chain joins TRBV5-4 to TRBJ1-2; the D gene is possibly TRBD1 (5 bases). The CDR3 is 14 amino acids. Trimming cost V 4 bases and J 3 bases, with 13 bases left between them. CDR1 is SGHNT, CDR2 YYREEE, per germline (reference sequence). The CDR3 DNA reads as TGTGCCAGCAGCCCCGGGGGGAGGGACTATGGCTACACCTTC. Its translation: CASSPGGRDYGYTF.

The chain is built from TRBV5-1 and TRBJ2-7, with TRBD1 matching over 10 bases. Germline V gives CDR1 SGHRS, CDR2 YFSETQ. The CDR3 is made up of 14 amino acids. V trimming: 4 bases; J trimming: 3 bases; junction bases outside the gene matches: 4. CDR3 in DNA: TGCGCCAGCAGCATCCGGGACAGGGGCTACGAGCAGTACTTC. It yields the protein CASSIRDRGYEQYF.

The chain carries TRBV28 and TRBJ1-1, with 7 bases fitting TRBD1. The CDR3 consists of 13 residues. Germline CDR1 reads MDHEN; CDR2 reads SYDVKM. Unmatched junction bases numbered 7, after V lost 4 bases and J lost 8 bases. DNA for the CDR3: TGTGCCAGCAGTTATAGGACAGGAAGGGAAGCTTTCTTT. This sequence encodes CASSYRTGREAFF.

V usage is TRBV5-4 and J usage is TRBJ2-5; the D gene is possibly TRBD1 (6 bases). The CDR3 has 14 residues. Germline V gives CDR1 SGHNT, CDR2 YYREEE (reference sequence). Trimming cost V 4 bases and J 0 bases, with 10 bases left between them. This chain's CDR3 is CASSPQGNQETQYF. The CDR3 nucleotides are TGTGCCAGCAGCCCGCAGGGGAACCAAGAGACCCAGTACTTC.

The J gene is TRBJ2-3, the V gene TRBV2; tentatively, D is TRBD1 (6 bases). CDR1 and CDR2 from the germline V gene are SNHLY and FYNNEI. Trimming stripped 7 bases from V and 8 bases from J, with 22 bases between. The CDR3 totals 15 residues. Written as DNA, the CDR3 is TGTGCCAGCATACAGGGTGCGGGCGGAAGCTTTACGCAGTATTTT. Translated, it gives CASIQGAGGSFTQYF.